This TCR beta chain appears in the sequencing data of a study of blood T cells in healthy people across ages. Findings and caveats of the study: A roughly linear age-dependent decrease characterized TCR beta diversity per million T cells. TCR beta diversity was tightly associated with the proportion of naive T cells.

Through a sample-barcoded 5' primer and a J-beta primer mix, a second PCR was run for roughly 6 to 11 cycles. Every cDNA molecule carried a tag from a template-switch adaptor bearing 12 random nucleotides. TCRdb recomputed calls from the 5' RACE reads with MiXCR, one row per CDR3 protein. The data contain around 1,600,000 distinct CDR3 sequences, approximately 43% of them seen just once; the ten biggest clones take up around 4%. Each sample gave at least 6.5 million isolated PBMCs. Concerning this clonotype itself: The antigen is undetermined.

Sequenced input: blood. The receptor was derived from a woman aged 18-35 years in good health.

The CDR3 loop reads CASGPGHSYEQYF. CDR3 in DNA: TGTGCTAGTGGACCGGGACACTCCTACGAGCAGTACTTC. This rearrangement joins TRBV12-5 to TRBJ2-7; tentative D call: TRBD1 (6 bases). The CDR3 extends over 13 amino acids. Trimming took off 6 bases at V and 0 bases at J, with 9 bases between the two ends. The germline V gene encodes CDR1 LGHNT and CDR2 FRNRAP.